This TCR beta chain was recorded in a study of cytomegalovirus exposure and HLA in healthy donors. Points from the study as a whole: The CMV antigen specificity of a few CMV-associated chains was confirmed through in vitro analysis. Subsequent analysis showed first-cohort TCR clusters tending to co-occur in around 130 validation repertoires. Cytomegalovirus status was reportedly diagnosed by the classifier with high specificity and sensitivity.

With respect to this clone: Its antigen is currently unknown.

The donors belonged to the roughly 130-subject validation cohort, separate from the roughly 700-subject first cohort. Measured with immunoSEQ multiplex PCR; TCRdb has only the in-frame clones, and not every one. The data contain over 60,000 clones, around 97% of them singletons. From germline, CDR1 is MNHEY and CDR2 SVGAGI. V lost 0 bases, J lost 4 bases, and 4 bases stayed unmatched. The CDR3 sequence is 16 residues long. This rearrangement joins TRBV6-5 to TRBJ1-2; 11 bases align to TRBD1. The sequence was obtained from a man younger than 35 in good health and CMV-seronegative. The sample was PBMCs. CDR3 DNA: TGTGCCAGCAGTTACTCGGACAGGGGGCGCCTCTATGGCTACACCTTC. Translation: CASSYSDRGRLYGYTF.